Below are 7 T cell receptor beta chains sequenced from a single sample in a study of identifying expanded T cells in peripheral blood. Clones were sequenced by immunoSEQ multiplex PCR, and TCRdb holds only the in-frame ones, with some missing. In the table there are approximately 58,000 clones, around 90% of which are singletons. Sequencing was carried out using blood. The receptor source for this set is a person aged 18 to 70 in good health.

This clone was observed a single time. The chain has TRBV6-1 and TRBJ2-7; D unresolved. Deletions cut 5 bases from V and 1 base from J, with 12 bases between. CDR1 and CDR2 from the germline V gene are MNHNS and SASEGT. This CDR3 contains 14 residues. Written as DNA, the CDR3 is TGTGCCAGCAGTATTGGGATAATGTCCTACGAGCAGTACTTC. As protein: CASSIGIMSYEQYF.

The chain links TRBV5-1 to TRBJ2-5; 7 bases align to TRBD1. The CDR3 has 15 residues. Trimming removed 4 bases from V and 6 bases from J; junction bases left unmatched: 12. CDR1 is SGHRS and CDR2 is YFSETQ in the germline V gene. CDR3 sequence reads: CASSLTSDRLKTQYF. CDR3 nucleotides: TGCGCCAGCAGCCTTACGTCGGACAGGTTGAAGACCCAGTACTTC.

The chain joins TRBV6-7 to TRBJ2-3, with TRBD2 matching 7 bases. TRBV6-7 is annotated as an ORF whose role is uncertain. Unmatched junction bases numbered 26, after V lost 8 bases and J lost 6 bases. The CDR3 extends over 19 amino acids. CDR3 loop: CASSWVGDAGEGGKDTQYF. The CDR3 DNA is TGTGCCAGCTCTTGGGTCGGAGACGCGGGAGAGGGAGGGAAGGATACGCAGTATTTT.

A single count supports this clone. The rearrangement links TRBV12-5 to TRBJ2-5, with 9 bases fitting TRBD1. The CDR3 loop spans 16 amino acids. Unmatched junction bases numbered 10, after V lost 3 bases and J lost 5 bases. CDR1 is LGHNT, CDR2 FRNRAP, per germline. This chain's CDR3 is CASGFLGTGYGETQYF. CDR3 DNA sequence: TGTGCTAGTGGTTTCCTCGGGACAGGGTACGGGGAGACCCAGTACTTC.

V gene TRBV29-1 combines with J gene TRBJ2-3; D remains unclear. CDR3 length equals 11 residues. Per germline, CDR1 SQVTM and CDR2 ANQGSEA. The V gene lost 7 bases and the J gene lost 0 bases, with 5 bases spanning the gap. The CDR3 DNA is TGCAGCGGGGGTAGCACAGATACGCAGTATTTT. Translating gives CSGGSTDTQYF.

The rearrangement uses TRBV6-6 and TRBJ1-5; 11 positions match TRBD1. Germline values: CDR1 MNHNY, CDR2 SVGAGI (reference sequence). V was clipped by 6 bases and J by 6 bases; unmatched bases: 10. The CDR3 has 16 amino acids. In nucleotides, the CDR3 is TGTGCCAGCAGGCAAGGACAGGGGGCCTGGGGTCAGCCCCAGCATTTT. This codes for CASRQGQGAWGQPQHF.

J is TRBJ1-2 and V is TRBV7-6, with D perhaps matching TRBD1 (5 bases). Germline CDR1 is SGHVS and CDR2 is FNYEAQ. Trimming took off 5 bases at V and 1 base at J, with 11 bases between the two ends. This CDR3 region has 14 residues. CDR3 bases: TGTGCCAGCAGCCCGGGACGGCATAACTATGGCTACACCTTC. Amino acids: CASSPGRHNYGYTF.